These T cell receptor beta chains were read from a single sample in a study of T cells after yellow fever vaccination. TCRdb itself ran the 5' RACE reads through MiXCR, one entry per CDR3 protein. The sample includes hundreds of thousands of distinct CDR3 sequences, 3.6% of them seen just once. Sequenced material: PBMCs, taken on the day of the yellow fever booster vaccination. The receptors here all came from a man between 18 and 35 years old who received the YFV17D yellow fever vaccine. The CDR3 runs from the conserved cysteine through the conserved F or W. Size is stated for part of the rows, as once, few or many counts, or as a class when the clone is expanded.

j_call v_call clone_size cdr3_aa
TRBJ2-3 TRBV29-1 many CSVVRGVPPETQYF
TRBJ1-3 TRBV11-2 - CASSLLGEGNTIYF
TRBJ1-5 TRBV28 many CASTLTVGAQPQHF
TRBJ2-7 TRBV6-2/TRBV6-3 many CASNPKGGGRSLHEQYF
TRBJ2-1 TRBV10-3 many CAAHSPWGGRNNEQFF
TRBJ2-5 TRBV24-1 many CATRQEGAETQYF
TRBJ1-2 TRBV6-1 many CASRLITAVYGYTF
TRBJ2-2 TRBV3-1 - CASSQRNGDTGELFF
TRBJ1-5 TRBV4-3 - CASSQDTGGNQPQHF
TRBJ1-5 TRBV12-3/TRBV12-4 few CASRRVAGGNQPQHF
TRBJ2-5 TRBV2 many CASSPRLGQETQYF
TRBJ1-1 TRBV4-3 few CASSQDQTVEAFF
TRBJ2-7 TRBV6-5 many CASREGLAGVYEQYF
TRBJ2-3 TRBV7-2 many CASSLEPYRTDTQYF
TRBJ1-1 TRBV11-2 - CASSSRQGGLNTEAFF
TRBJ2-2 TRBV5-1 many CASSADGGGSTGELFF
TRBJ2-3 TRBV7-2 medium-sized CASSVGLARTDTQYF
TRBJ2-5 TRBV3-1 many CASSPRAQAFKETQYF
TRBJ1-1 TRBV29-1 many CSVGGPMNTEAFF
TRBJ2-3 TRBV29-1 - CSVARTFYTDTQYF
TRBJ2-7 TRBV7-9 few CASSRGLAGDYEQYF
TRBJ2-3 TRBV20-1 - CSATGYTDTQYF
TRBJ1-5 TRBV20-1 many CSARDYQGDQPQHF
TRBJ1-1 TRBV5-1 many CASSPTGPHTEAFF
TRBJ1-1 TRBV6-5 - CASSANRGGTEAIF
TRBJ2-1 TRBV5-4 few CASSLTSEKIF
TRBJ2-3 TRBV5-6 - CASSSPRTSGGADTQYF
TRBJ2-2 TRBV6-5 many CASSYSGLPNTGELFF
TRBJ1-2 TRBV5-4 many CASSLTGHGYTF
TRBJ1-1 TRBV6-1 - CASSEAGVGAFF
TRBJ2-1 TRBV7-9 many CASSPDIGRYNEQFF
TRBJ2-1 TRBV6-6 - CASSSQGGSYNEQFF
TRBJ2-5 TRBV12-3/TRBV12-4 once CASRPTSGGHQETQYF
TRBJ2-5 TRBV12-3/TRBV12-4 many CASSQAGTGPETQYF
TRBJ2-1 TRBV7-6 - CASSLPWTGLNEQFF
TRBJ1-3 TRBV10-3 - CAISDMENTIYF
TRBJ2-5 TRBV7-9 many CASSPRFETQYF
TRBJ2-1 TRBV7-2 many CASSQGPWRGGSYNEQFF
TRBJ2-3 TRBV10-2 many CASIPGGGTDTQYF
TRBJ2-2 TRBV5-4 many CASSLVGGEYTGELFF
TRBJ2-1 TRBV5-4 few CASSKGQGLYNEQFF
TRBJ2-1 TRBV2 - CASSEARTGFYNEQFF